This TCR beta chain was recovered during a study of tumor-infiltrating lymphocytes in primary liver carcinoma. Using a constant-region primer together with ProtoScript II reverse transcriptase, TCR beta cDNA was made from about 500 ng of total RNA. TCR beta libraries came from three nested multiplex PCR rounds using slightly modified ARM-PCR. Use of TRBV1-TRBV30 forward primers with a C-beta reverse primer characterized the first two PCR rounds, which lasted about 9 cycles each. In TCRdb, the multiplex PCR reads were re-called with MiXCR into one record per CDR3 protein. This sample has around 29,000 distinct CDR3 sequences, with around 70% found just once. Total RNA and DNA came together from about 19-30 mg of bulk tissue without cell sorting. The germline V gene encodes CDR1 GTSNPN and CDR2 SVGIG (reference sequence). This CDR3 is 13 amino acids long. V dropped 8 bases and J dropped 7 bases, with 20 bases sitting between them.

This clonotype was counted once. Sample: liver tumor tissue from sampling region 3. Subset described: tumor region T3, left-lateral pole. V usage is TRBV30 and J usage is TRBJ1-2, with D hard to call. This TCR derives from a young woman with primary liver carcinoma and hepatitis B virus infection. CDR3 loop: CARCVDRGSGYTF. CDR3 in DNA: TGTGCCCGGTGTGTGGACCGGGGTAGTGGCTACACCTTC. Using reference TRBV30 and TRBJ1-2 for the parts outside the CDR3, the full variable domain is SQTIHQWPATLVQPVGSPLSLECTVEGTSNPNLYWYRQAAGRGLQLLFYSVGIGQISSEVPQNLSASRPQDRQFILSSKKLLLSDSGFYLCARCVDRGSGYTFGSGTRLTVV.